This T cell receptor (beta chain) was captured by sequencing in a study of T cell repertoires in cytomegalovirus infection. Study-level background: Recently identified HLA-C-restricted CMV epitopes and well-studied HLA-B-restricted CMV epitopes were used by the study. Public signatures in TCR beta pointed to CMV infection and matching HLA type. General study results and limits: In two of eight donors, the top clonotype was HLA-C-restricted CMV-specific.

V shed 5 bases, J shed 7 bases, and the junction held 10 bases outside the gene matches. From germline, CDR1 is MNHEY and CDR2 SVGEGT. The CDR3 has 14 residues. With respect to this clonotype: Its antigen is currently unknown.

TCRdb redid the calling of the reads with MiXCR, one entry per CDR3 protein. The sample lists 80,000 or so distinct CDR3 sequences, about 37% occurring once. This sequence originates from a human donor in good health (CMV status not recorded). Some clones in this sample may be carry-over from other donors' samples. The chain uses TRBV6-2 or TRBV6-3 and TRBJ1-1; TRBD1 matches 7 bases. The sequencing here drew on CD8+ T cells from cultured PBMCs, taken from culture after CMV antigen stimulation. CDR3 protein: CASSPRGGVDEAFF. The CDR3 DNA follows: TGTGCCAGCAGTCCCAGGGGGGGAGTTGATGAAGCTTTCTTT.